This T cell receptor beta chain emerged from a study of T cell responses to AZD1222 COVID-19 vaccine. General study findings and limits: Most donors were white British and more were female, and clonal diversity was possibly underestimated. Every sample of the repertoires postdated the peak T cell response.

About this clone: Antigen: not known.

Trimming shortened V by 0 bases and J by 6 bases, and 6 bases separated the two germline ends. The CDR3 loop spans 13 amino acids. Germline lookup yields CDR1 MNHEY and CDR2 SMNVEV (reference sequence). The method was immunoSEQ multiplex PCR; TCRdb's version includes in-frame clones alone and lacks a portion of them. The table includes fewer than 250,000 clones, 90% to 95% detected once. This receptor was identified in an adult in good health. Sequences were derived from peripheral blood, sampled on day 0 of MenACWY control vaccination. The chain couples TRBV27 to TRBJ1-5; D is unclear. The CDR3 nucleotides read TGTGCCAGCAGTTTATCGTGGCGTCAGCCCCAGCATTTT. Translated: CASSLSWRQPQHF.